This T cell receptor (beta chain) was recorded in a study of T cell responses to AZD1222 COVID-19 vaccine. Study findings and constraints: Seropositive status at baseline applied to only a handful of AZD1222 recipients. Only after the peak T cell response were repertoires sampled. Regions 160-218 and 743-854 dominated among vaccine-associated CD4 TCRs spanning spike. Donors were largely white British and mainly female; clonal diversity was possibly underestimated.

About this clone: Antigen: not known.

Losses at the gene ends were 7 bases for V and 7 bases for J; bases not matched to a gene: 9. The CDR3 has 13 residues. Libraries were prepared by immunoSEQ multiplex PCR; TCRdb keeps only in-frame clonotypes and omits some of them. Of 150,000 to 160,000 clones in the sample, 88% are singletons; the top ten hold 5.5% to 7%. The chain uses TRBV12-3 or TRBV12-4 and TRBJ1-2; 7 bases are shared with TRBD1. This receptor was obtained from an adult who had recovered from COVID-19. The sequencing used peripheral blood, collected after recovery from COVID-19. CDR3 sequence: CASNPDREGGYTF. The CDR3 nucleotides read TGTGCCAGCAACCCCGACAGGGAGGGTGGCTACACCTTC.